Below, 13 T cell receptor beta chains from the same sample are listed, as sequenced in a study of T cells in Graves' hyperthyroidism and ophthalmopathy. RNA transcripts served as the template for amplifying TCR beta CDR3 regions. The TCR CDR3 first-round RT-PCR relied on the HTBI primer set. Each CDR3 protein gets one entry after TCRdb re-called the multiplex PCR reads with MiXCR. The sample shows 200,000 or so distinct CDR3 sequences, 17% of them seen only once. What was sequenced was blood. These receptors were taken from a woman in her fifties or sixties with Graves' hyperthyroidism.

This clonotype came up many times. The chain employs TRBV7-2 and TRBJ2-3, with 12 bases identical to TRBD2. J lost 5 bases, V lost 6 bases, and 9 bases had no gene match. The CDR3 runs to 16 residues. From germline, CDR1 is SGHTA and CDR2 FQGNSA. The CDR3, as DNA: TGTGCCAGCAGTTCCGGGACTAGCGGGCCAGGAGATACGCAGTATTTT. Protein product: CASSSGTSGPGDTQYF.

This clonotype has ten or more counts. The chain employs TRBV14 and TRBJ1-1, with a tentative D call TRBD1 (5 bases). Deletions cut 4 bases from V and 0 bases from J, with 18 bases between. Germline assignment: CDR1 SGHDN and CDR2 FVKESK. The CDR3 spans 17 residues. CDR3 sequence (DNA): TGTGCCAGCAGCCTAGATTGGCCTGGGGGAATGAACACTGAAGCTTTCTTT. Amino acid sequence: CASSLDWPGGMNTEAFF. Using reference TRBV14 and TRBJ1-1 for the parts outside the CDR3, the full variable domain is EAGVTQFPSHSVIEKGQTVTLRCDPISGHDNLYWYRRVMGKEIKFLLHFVKESKQDESGMPNNRFLAERTGGTYSTLKVQPAELEDSGVYFCASSLDWPGGMNTEAFFGQGTRLTVV.

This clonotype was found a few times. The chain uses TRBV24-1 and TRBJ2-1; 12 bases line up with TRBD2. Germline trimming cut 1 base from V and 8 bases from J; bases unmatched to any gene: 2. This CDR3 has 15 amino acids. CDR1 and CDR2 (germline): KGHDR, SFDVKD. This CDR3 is CATSDFGLAGHEQFF. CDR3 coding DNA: TGTGCCACCAGTGATTTCGGACTAGCGGGGCATGAGCAGTTCTTC.

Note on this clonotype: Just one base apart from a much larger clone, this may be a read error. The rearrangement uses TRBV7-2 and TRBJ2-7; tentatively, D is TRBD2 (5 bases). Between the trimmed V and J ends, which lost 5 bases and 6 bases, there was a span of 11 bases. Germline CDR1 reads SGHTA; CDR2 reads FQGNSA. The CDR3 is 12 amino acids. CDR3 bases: TGTGCCAGCAGCCCATCACTAGTCGAGCAGTACTTC. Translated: CASSPSLVEQYF.

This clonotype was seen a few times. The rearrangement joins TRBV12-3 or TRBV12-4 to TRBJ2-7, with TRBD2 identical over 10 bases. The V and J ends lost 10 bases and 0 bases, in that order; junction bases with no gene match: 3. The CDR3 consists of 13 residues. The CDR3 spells CATASGSSYEQYF. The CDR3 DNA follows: TGTGCCACCGCTAGCGGGAGCTCCTACGAGCAGTACTTC.

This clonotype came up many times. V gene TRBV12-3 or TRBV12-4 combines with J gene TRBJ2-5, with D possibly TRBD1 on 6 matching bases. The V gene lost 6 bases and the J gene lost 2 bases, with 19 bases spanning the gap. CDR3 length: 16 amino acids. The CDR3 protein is CASSSWVRGPQETQYF. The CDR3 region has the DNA TGTGCCAGCAGCTCCTGGGTCAGGGGTCCGCAAGAGACCCAGTACTTC.

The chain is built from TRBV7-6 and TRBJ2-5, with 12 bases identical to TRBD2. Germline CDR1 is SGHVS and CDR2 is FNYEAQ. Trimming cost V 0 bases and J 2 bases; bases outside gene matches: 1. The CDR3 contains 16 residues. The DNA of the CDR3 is TGTGCCAGCAGCTTAGCACTAGCGGGAGGACAAGAGACCCAGTACTTC. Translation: CASSLALAGGQETQYF.

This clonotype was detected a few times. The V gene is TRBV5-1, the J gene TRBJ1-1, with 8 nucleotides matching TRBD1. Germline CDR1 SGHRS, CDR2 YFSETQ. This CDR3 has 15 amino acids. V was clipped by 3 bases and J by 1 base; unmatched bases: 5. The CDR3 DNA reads TGCGCCAGCAGCTCCAGACAGGGGACGAACACTGAAGCTTTCTTT. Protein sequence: CASSSRQGTNTEAFF.

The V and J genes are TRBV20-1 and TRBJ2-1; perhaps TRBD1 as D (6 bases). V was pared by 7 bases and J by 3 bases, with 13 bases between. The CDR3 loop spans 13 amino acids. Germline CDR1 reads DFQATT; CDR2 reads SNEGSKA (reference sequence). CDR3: CSVSGTIYNEQFF. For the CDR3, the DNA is TGCAGTGTTTCCGGGACAATCTACAATGAGCAGTTCTTC.

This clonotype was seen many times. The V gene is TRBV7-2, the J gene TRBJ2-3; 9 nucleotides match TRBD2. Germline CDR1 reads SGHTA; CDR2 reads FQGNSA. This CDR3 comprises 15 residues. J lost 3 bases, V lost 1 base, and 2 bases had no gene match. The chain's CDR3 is CASSLGAGGTDTQYF. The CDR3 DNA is TGTGCCAGCAGCTTAGGGGCGGGAGGGACAGATACGCAGTATTTT.

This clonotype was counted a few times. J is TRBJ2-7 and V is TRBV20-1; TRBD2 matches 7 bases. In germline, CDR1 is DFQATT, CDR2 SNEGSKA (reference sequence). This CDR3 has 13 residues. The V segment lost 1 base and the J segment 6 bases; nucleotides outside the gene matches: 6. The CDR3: CSARGAGVGEQYF. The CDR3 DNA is TGCAGTGCTAGAGGCGCGGGAGTAGGCGAGCAGTACTTC.

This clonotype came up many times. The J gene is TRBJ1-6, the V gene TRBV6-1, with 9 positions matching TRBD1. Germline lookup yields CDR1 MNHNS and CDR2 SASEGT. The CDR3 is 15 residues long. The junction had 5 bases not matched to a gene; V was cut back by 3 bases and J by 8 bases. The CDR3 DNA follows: TGTGCCAGCAGTGACGGAGACAGGGGGTATTCACCCCTCCACTTT. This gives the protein CASSDGDRGYSPLHF.

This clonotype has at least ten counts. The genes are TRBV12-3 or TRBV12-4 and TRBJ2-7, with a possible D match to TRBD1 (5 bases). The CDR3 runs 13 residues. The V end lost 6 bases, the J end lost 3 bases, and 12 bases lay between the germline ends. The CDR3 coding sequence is TGTGCCAGCAGGCCCTCACAGGTCTACGAGCAGTACTTC. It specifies CASRPSQVYEQYF.